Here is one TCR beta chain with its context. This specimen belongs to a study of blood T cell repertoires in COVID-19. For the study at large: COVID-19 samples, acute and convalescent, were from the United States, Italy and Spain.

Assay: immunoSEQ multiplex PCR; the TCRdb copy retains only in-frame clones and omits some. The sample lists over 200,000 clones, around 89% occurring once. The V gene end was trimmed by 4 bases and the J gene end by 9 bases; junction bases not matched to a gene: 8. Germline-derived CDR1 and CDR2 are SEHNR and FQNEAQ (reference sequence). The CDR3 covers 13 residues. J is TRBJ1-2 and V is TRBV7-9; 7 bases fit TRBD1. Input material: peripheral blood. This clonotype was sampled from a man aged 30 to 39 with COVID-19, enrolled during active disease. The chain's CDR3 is CASSSTDRASYTF. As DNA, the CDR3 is TGTGCCAGCAGCTCAACCGACAGGGCTAGCTACACCTTC.